The 9 T cell receptor beta chains below come from one sample, sequenced in a study of tumor-infiltrating lymphocytes in primary liver carcinoma. From about 20-30 mg of unsorted bulk tissue, DNA and RNA were co-extracted together. Starting material of approximately 500 ng total RNA yielded TCR beta cDNA via a constant-region primer. Libraries for TCR beta were built through three nested multiplex PCR rounds, which together made up a slightly modified ARM-PCR procedure. The first two PCR rounds used TRBV1-TRBV30 primers with a Cbeta primer, 9 to 11 cycles each. TCRdb re-derived calls from the multiplex PCR reads in MiXCR, one entry per CDR3 protein. In the table there are 90,000 to 110,000 distinct CDR3 sequences, roughly 80% of which are singletons. The sample comprised liver tumor tissue from sampling region 3. Noted subset: tumor region T3, left-lateral pole. The source is a man in his forties with primary liver carcinoma and hepatitis B virus infection.

In regard to this clonotype: A much larger clone sits a single nucleotide away, making a read error possible. V gene TRBV24-1 combines with J gene TRBJ2-6, with a weak D call TRBD1 (5 bases). Germline CDR1 and CDR2: KGHDR and SFDVKD. CDR3 length: 15 residues. The CDR3 here is CATSDVTPGANVLSF. As DNA, the CDR3 is TGTGCCACCAGTGATGTGACACCTGGGGCCAACGTCCTGAGTTTC.

Remarks on this clonotype: Given the absence of the conserved phenylalanine or tryptophan at the CDR3 end, a read error is likely. V gene TRBV30 combines with J gene TRBJ2-3; D possibly corresponds to TRBD1 (6 bases). The germline V gene encodes CDR1 GTSNPN and CDR2 SVGIG (reference sequence). Between the trimmed V and J ends, which lost 5 bases and 5 bases, there was a span of 14 bases. The CDR3 extends over 13 amino acids. The CDR3 is CAWGTGYRDTQYL. CDR3 DNA sequence: TGTGCCTGGGGTACAGGGTACCGAGATACGCAGTATTTG.

As concerns this clonotype: At one boundary the junction diverges from the germline segment, which might be a read error. This rearrangement joins TRBV4-3 to TRBJ1-6; D not resolved. The CDR3 has 20 residues. CDR1 and CDR2 from the germline V gene are LGHNA and YSLEER. CDR3 region: CASSQDVQGHGSSYNSLLHF. CDR3 in DNA: TGCGCCAGCAGCCAAGATGTCCAAGGGCATGGGTCGTCCTATAATTCACTCCTCCACTTT.

In the case of this clonotype: One end of the junction does not line up with germline, which may come from a read error. V gene TRBV29-1 combines with J gene TRBJ2-3; possibly TRBD1 for D (5 bases). This CDR3 spans 14 amino acids. Germline V lookup: CDR1 SQVTM, CDR2 ANQGSEA. The DNA of the CDR3 is TGCAGGGCCGCGGCCCAGGGCGTCACAGACACGCAGAATTTT. Its protein is CRAAAQGVTDTQNF.

A remark on this clonotype: Compared with germline, one end of the junction differs, possibly owing to a read error. In nucleotides, the CDR3 is TGCCCCAGCTCTCTTCTAGCGGGAGGTTACGAGCAGTTCTTC. Its protein is CPSSLLAGGYEQFF. The V call is TRBV5-1, the J call TRBJ2-1, with TRBD2 matching over 11 bases. Germline-derived CDR1 and CDR2 are SGHRS and YFSETQ. The CDR3 is 14 amino acids.

The sample holds a few counts of this clonotype. A junction boundary mismatches the germline segment, possibly from a read error. The chain links TRBV6-2 or TRBV6-3 to TRBJ2-7, with D possibly being TRBD1 (6 bases). Germline V gene data show CDR1 as MNHEY and CDR2 as SVGEGT. The CDR3 has 12 residues. This chain's CDR3 is CASSVDRDKQYF. CDR3 in DNA: TGCGCCAGCAGTGTGGACCGGGACAAGCAGTACTTC.

A word on this clonotype: The conserved final phenylalanine or tryptophan is absent from the CDR3, which likely points to a read error. The chain employs TRBV6-1 and TRBJ2-5; TRBD1 matches at 8 bases. The CDR3 loop spans 15 amino acids. CDR1 and CDR2 from the germline V gene are MNHNS and SASEGT. This chain's CDR3 is CASSEIPGGQEIQYL. CDR3 sequence (DNA): TGTGCCAGCAGTGAAATACCAGGGGGCCAAGAGATCCAGTACTTA.

In regard to this clonotype: A junction end diverges from the germline sequence, so it may reflect a read error. This chain uses TRBV5-6 with TRBJ2-5; D possibly corresponds to TRBD2 (5 bases). The germline V gene has CDR1 SGHDT and CDR2 YYEEEE. This CDR3 comprises 14 residues. CDR3 sequence: CVSNLEASQETQHF. The CDR3 DNA reads as TGTGTCAGCAACTTGGAGGCTAGCCAAGAGACCCAGCACTTC.

As to this clonotype: A read error may produce the germline difference seen at one junction end. The chain employs TRBV29-1 and TRBJ2-1, with TRBD2 matching over 15 bases. This CDR3 is built from 15 residues. The germline gives CDR1 SQVTM, CDR2 ANQGSEA. The CDR3 region is CSVGLAGGFYKEQFF. The CDR3 DNA reads as TGCAGTGTTGGACTAGCGGGAGGGTTCTACAAAGAACAGTTCTTC.